This T cell receptor beta chain was profiled in a study of cytomegalovirus exposure and HLA in healthy donors. With respect to this clone: Its antigen is still unknown.

Points from the study as a whole: Later work showed greater clonal expansion in HLA-associated TCR beta chains than in equally common others.

The PCR used 60 Vbeta and 13 Jbeta primers. Sequenced by immunoSEQ multiplex PCR; TCRdb stores in-frame clones only, minus some. The sample table sets out 160,000 or so clones. The ends were cut back, 0 bases at V and 0 bases at J, with 12 bases in the middle. The CDR3 has 18 amino acids. From germline, CDR1 is ENHRY and CDR2 SYGVKD. Input material: PBMCs. V is TRBV10-3 and J is TRBJ2-6, with a possible D match to TRBD1 (6 bases). The receptor's source is a man under 40 in good health and CMV-seronegative. The CDR3 DNA is TGTGCCATCAGTGAGTCAACGGACAGTAGCTCTGGGGCCAACGTCCTGACTTTC. It codes for CAISESTDSSSGANVLTF.